The source of this TCR beta chain is a study of shared clonotypes between healthy human individuals. Notes on the study in general: Represented genetic and exposure-history diversity was restricted by having few donors.

Researchers ran the assay at a deep level. Unsorted PBMC samples were amplified in replicate PCRs containing around 310 ng DNA, about 28,000 T cell genomes. As processed by the authors: ImmunoSEQ output held junction-only sequences without quality scores, so filtering differed. TCRdb's table, derived via immunoSEQ multiplex PCR, lists solely in-frame clones and lacks some. V and J calls and clone size follow that table, whereas D and trimming were derived from the DNA. The data hold 400,000 to 500,000 clones, with approximately 80% observed a single time. This clone was seen more than once but under ten times. Its antigen is unidentified. The TCR sequence derives from a woman in her forties in good health. Some clones in this sample may be carry-over from other donors' samples. The sequencing sample was made of PBMCs.

The chain's CDR3 is CASGLVPGLATYNEQFF. The CDR3, as DNA: TGTGCTAGTGGTTTGGTCCCGGGGCTAGCTACCTACAATGAGCAGTTCTTC. This chain connects TRBV12-5 to TRBJ2-1, with D perhaps matching TRBD1 or TRBD2 (5 bases each). Germline lookup yields CDR1 LGHNT and CDR2 FRNRAP. V was trimmed by 0 bases and J by 2 bases, leaving 14 bases between them. The CDR3 has 17 amino acids.